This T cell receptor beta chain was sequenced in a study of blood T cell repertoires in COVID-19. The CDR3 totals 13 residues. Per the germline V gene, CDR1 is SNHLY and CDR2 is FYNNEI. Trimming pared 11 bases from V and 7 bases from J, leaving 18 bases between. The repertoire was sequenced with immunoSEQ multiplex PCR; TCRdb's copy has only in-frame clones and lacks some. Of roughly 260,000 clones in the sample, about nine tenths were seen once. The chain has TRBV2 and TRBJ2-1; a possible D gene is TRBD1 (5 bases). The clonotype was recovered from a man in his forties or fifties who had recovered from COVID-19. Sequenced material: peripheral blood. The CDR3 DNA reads TGTGCCGCAGGCAGGGAAGGTGGGAATGAGCAGTTCTTC. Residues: CAAGREGGNEQFF.